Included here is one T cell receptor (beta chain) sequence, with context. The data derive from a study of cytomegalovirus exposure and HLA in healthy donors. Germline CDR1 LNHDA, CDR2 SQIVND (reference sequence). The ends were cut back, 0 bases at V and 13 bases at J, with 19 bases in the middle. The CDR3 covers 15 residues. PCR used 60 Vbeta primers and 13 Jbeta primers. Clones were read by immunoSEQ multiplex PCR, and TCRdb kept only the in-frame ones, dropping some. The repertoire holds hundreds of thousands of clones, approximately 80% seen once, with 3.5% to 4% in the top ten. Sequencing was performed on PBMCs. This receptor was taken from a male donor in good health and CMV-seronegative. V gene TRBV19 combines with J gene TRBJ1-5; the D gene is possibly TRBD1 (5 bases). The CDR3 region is CASSIDPNRLAYQHF. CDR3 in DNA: TGTGCCAGTAGTATAGATCCAAACAGGCTTGCTTATCAGCATTTT.